The 19 T cell receptor beta chains presented below share a single source sample, sequenced in a study of memory CD4+ T cells and cytomegalovirus serostatus. Profiled with immunoSEQ multiplex PCR; TCRdb holds only in-frame clones, not every one. The sample lists tens of thousands of clones; around 74% were seen once. Single viable CD3+CD4+CD8-CD45RO+ cells were sorted as the memory CD4+ T cells. The sequenced sample was memory CD4+ T cells from blood. The receptors stem from an adult in good health and CMV-seronegative. Some clones in this sample may be carry-over from other donors' samples.

This rearrangement joins TRBV30 to TRBJ1-2; a possible D gene is TRBD1 (5 bases). Germline V CDR1 and CDR2: GTSNPN, SVGIG (reference sequence). The CDR3 sequence is 11 residues long. V shed 2 bases and J shed 10 bases, with 11 bases lying between them. The CDR3: CAWSLGGPYTF. The CDR3 bases are TGTGCCTGGAGTCTGGGGGGTCCCTACACCTTC.

The chain links TRBV5-4 to TRBJ1-1; possibly TRBD1 for D (5 bases). Germline lookup yields CDR1 SGHNT and CDR2 YYREEE (reference sequence). The CDR3 runs to 14 residues. Deletions cut 0 bases from V and 4 bases from J, with 10 bases between. The CDR3, as DNA: TGTGCCAGCAGCTTGGGGGGGGAGTCCACTGAAGCTTTCTTT. It encodes CASSLGGESTEAFF.

This chain uses TRBV14 with TRBJ1-2; D might be TRBD1 (6 bases). Trimming took off 3 bases at V and 8 bases at J, with 22 bases between the two ends. Germline V gene sequence: CDR1 SGHDN, CDR2 FVKESK. The length of the CDR3 is 16 residues. CDR3 amino acids: CASSQRSQQGLGGYTF. In nucleotides, the CDR3 is TGTGCCAGCAGCCAGAGGAGCCAGCAGGGGCTCGGAGGCTACACCTTC.

The genes are TRBV19 and TRBJ2-3; D unresolved. CDR1 LNHDA and CDR2 SQIVND come from the germline V gene (reference sequence). This CDR3 is 14 amino acids long. Trimming took 3 bases from V and 2 from J, leaving 9 bases between them. The CDR3 reads CASSMGRYTDTQYF. DNA for the CDR3: TGTGCCAGTAGTATGGGTCGGTACACAGATACGCAGTATTTT. Full variable domain (outside the CDR3, taken from reference TRBV19 and TRBJ2-3): DGGITQSPKYLFRKEGQNVTLSCEQNLNHDAMYWYRQDPGQGLRLIYYSQIVNDFQKGDIAEGYSVSREKKESFPLTVTSAQKNPTAFYLCASSMGRYTDTQYFGPGTRLTVL.

The rearrangement links TRBV11-3 to TRBJ2-2; no clear D gene. The germline V and J ends were trimmed by 6 bases and 6 bases, with 8 bases remaining between them. In germline, CDR1 is SGHNT, CDR2 YENEEA. This CDR3 comprises 12 residues. The CDR3, as DNA: TGTGCCAGCAGGGGTAGGGCCGGGGAGCTGTTTTTT. Protein product: CASRGRAGELFF.

This chain joins TRBV27 and TRBJ1-6; 8 bases fit TRBD1. V lost 5 bases and J lost 5; bases outside the gene matches: 5. CDR3 length equals 15 residues. The V gene's germline CDR1 is MNHEY and CDR2 SMNVEV (reference sequence). CDR3 in amino acids: CASSPRTGNNSPLHF. CDR3 sequence (DNA): TGTGCCAGCAGTCCCCGGACAGGGAATAATTCACCCCTCCACTTT.

The chain joins TRBV7-8 to TRBJ1-1, with 8 bases fitting TRBD1. This CDR3 has 13 amino acids. After removal of 5 bases from V and 6 bases from J, the junction contained 5 bases not matched to a gene. Germline lookup yields CDR1 SGHVS and CDR2 FQNEAQ. CDR3 DNA: TGTGCCAGCAGCATGGACAGGGAAGCTGAAGCTTTCTTT. It translates to CASSMDREAEAFF.

The chain is built from TRBV14 and TRBJ1-2, with D possibly matching TRBD1 (5 bases). The germline gives CDR1 SGHDN, CDR2 FVKESK. This CDR3 region has 14 residues. V shed 2 bases and J shed 13 bases, with 20 bases lying between them. CDR3 in DNA: TGTGCCAGCAGCCAAAGTTCCGCCAGGGCGCCTAGCACCTTC. It yields the protein CASSQSSARAPSTF.

The chain has TRBV5-1 and TRBJ1-3; a possible D gene is TRBD1 (5 bases). The CDR3 is 15 residues long. Germline V gene data show CDR1 as SGHRS and CDR2 as YFSETQ. V was trimmed by 4 bases and J by 0 bases, leaving 11 bases between them. CDR3 nucleotide sequence: TGCGCCAGCAGCACGGACACCATCTCTGGAAACACCATATATTTT. Protein product: CASSTDTISGNTIYF.

The rearrangement links TRBV5-1 to TRBJ2-3; TRBD1 might be the D (6 bases). Germline loops: CDR1 SGHRS, CDR2 YFSETQ. The V and J ends lost 3 bases and 3 bases respectively, with 11 bases between them. The CDR3 loop spans 14 amino acids. In nucleotides, the CDR3 is TGCGCCAGCAGCTATAACGACAGGACAGATACGCAGTATTTT. Protein: CASSYNDRTDTQYF.

This chain uses TRBV5-1 with TRBJ2-3; possibly TRBD2 for D (5 bases). CDR1 SGHRS and CDR2 YFSETQ come from the germline V gene. The CDR3 has 14 residues. The V end was cut by 4 bases, the J end by 0 bases, with 9 bases between. The CDR3: CASSTGLSTDTQYF. The CDR3 DNA reads TGCGCCAGCAGCACCGGACTTAGCACAGATACGCAGTATTTT.

The chain uses TRBV7-2 and TRBJ2-3; TRBD2 aligns across 12 bases. The CDR3 is made up of 16 amino acids. Germline assignment: CDR1 SGHTA and CDR2 FQGNSA. Unmatched junction bases numbered 10, after V lost 6 bases and J lost 6 bases. CDR3 residues: CASRTTLAGGLDTQYF. The CDR3 region has the DNA TGTGCCAGCAGGACAACTCTAGCGGGGGGGCTCGATACGCAGTATTTT.

This chain joins TRBV5-1 and TRBJ2-5; 10 nucleotides agree with TRBD2. The trim removed 5 bases at V and 2 bases at J, leaving 3 bases unmatched. Germline V gives CDR1 SGHRS, CDR2 YFSETQ. The CDR3 runs 14 residues. CDR3 in amino acids: CASSRTSGQETQYF. The CDR3 DNA sequence: TGCGCCAGCAGTCGGACTAGCGGACAAGAGACCCAGTACTTC.

The genes are TRBV29-1 and TRBJ2-1; 9 bases agree with TRBD2. Germline loops: CDR1 SQVTM, CDR2 ANQGSEA. Trimming took 3 bases from V and 8 from J; bases not matched to a gene: 5. The CDR3 is 13 amino acids. The CDR3 loop is CSVDSSGGYEQFF. The CDR3 coding sequence is TGCAGCGTTGATTCAAGCGGGGGGTATGAGCAGTTCTTC.

This clone has more than one count but fewer than ten. This chain joins TRBV7-9 and TRBJ1-2; possible D gene TRBD1, 6 bases. Germline CDR1 is SEHNR and CDR2 is FQNEAQ (reference sequence). The CDR3 consists of 14 residues. V lost 1 base and J lost 6, with 12 bases in between. CDR3 loop: CASSLGVQGNGYTF. The CDR3, as DNA: TGTGCCAGCAGCTTAGGGGTACAGGGAAATGGCTACACCTTC.

This chain uses TRBV11-2 with TRBJ1-1; D ambiguous. Trimming removed 5 bases from V and 1 base from J, with 14 bases in between. CDR1 is SGHAT, CDR2 FQNNGV, per germline. The CDR3 runs to 15 residues. This chain's CDR3 is CASSPRGDSNTEAFF. In DNA form, the CDR3 reads TGTGCCAGCAGCCCCCGGGGTGACTCGAACACTGAAGCTTTCTTT.

This clone was observed once. The rearrangement links TRBV27 to TRBJ2-7, with no clear D. This CDR3 spans 13 amino acids. The germline V gene has CDR1 MNHEY and CDR2 SMNVEV (reference sequence). Trimming took off 3 bases at V and 0 bases at J, with 6 bases between the two ends. Here the CDR3 DNA reads TGTGCCAGCAGTTTCCAGCCCTCCTACGAGCAGTACTTC. As protein: CASSFQPSYEQYF.

The gene calls are TRBV30 and TRBJ2-2; 7 bases are shared with TRBD2. Germline V gives CDR1 GTSNPN, CDR2 SVGIG (reference sequence). This CDR3 contains 15 residues. V dropped 1 base and J dropped 6; count of bases not matched to a gene: 8. The CDR3 loop is CAWSALSGLSGELFF. CDR3 coding DNA: TGTGCCTGGAGTGCCCTTAGCGGGTTATCCGGGGAGCTGTTTTTT. The variable domain in full, completed from reference TRBV30 and TRBJ2-2, reads SQTIHQWPATLVQPVGSPLSLECTVEGTSNPNLYWYRQAAGRGLQLLFYSVGIGQISSEVPQNLSASRPQDRQFILSSKKLLLSDSGFYLCAWSALSGLSGELFFGEGSRLTVL.

The V gene is TRBV6-5, the J gene TRBJ2-2, with 7 bases aligning to TRBD1. CDR3 length: 14 residues. Germline V lookup: CDR1 MNHEY, CDR2 SVGAGI. The V gene end was trimmed by 8 bases and the J gene end by 1 base; junction bases not matched to a gene: 4. The CDR3 here is CASRAGGNTGELFF. The CDR3 nucleotides read TGTGCCAGCCGGGCAGGGGGGAACACCGGGGAGCTGTTTTTT.